Below are 30 T cell receptor beta chains sequenced from a single sample in a study of siplizumab effects on memory and regulatory T cells (dated by TCRdb to between 2019 and 2020). Library preparation was by the immunoSEQ multiplex PCR assay. TCRdb took over this immuneACCESS table, retaining in-frame rearrangements with V and J assigned. Such tables are incomplete; in checked studies, under half of the missing clones stem from an unresolved V gene, and the remainder is unexplained. The table for this sample lists about 64,000 clones; about 96% of them were counted only once. The ten largest clonotypes hold around 0.093% of the sample. What was sequenced was naive CD8+ T cells sorted from blood. According to the study, the label for this sample's cell subset or site signals: unstimulated naive T cells. The source is a human donor in good health.

J is TRBJ2-1 and V is TRBV30; 8 nucleotides line up with TRBD1. J gave up 8 bases and V 2 bases, and 8 bases lay outside the gene matches. In germline, CDR1 is GTSNPN, CDR2 SVGIG (reference sequence). CDR3 length: 14 amino acids. CDR3 in amino acids: CAWSIGQGADEQFF. CDR3 DNA sequence: TGTGCCTGGAGTATAGGCCAGGGGGCGGATGAGCAGTTCTTC.

The genes are TRBV28 and TRBJ2-7; 7 bases fit TRBD1. CDR1 is MDHEN and CDR2 is SYDVKM in the germline V gene. V shed 8 bases and J 3 bases; nucleotides not matched to a gene: 10. This CDR3 region has 14 residues. The CDR3 reads CASGEQGIVYEQYF. CDR3 nucleotide sequence: TGTGCCAGCGGGGAACAGGGGATTGTCTACGAGCAGTACTTC.

The V and J genes are TRBV5-6 and TRBJ1-1; tentative D call: TRBD1 (6 bases). Deletions cut 0 bases from V and 5 bases from J, with 11 bases between. The germline gives CDR1 SGHDT, CDR2 YYEEEE. This CDR3 spans 14 amino acids. The CDR3 region has the DNA TGTGCCAGCAGCTTGGGCAGGGGCGGAACTGAAGCTTTCTTT. Encoded protein: CASSLGRGGTEAFF.

V gene TRBV19 combines with J gene TRBJ1-1; weak D call: TRBD1 (6 bases). Germline lookup yields CDR1 LNHDA and CDR2 SQIVND (reference sequence). The CDR3 runs 15 residues. Trimming left V 6 bases short and J 0 bases short, with 14 bases between. The DNA for the CDR3 is TGTGCCAGTAGGTGGGGAGGGGGTCTGAACACTGAAGCTTTCTTT. Protein product: CASRWGGGLNTEAFF.

The chain is built from TRBV29-1 and TRBJ2-1; D ambiguous. This CDR3 has 14 amino acids. Germline values: CDR1 SQVTM, CDR2 ANQGSEA. With 0 bases removed from V and 7 bases from J, the gap between germline ends came to 13 bases. This chain's CDR3 is CSVEDSVLVNEQFF. CDR3 DNA: TGCAGCGTTGAAGACAGCGTACTGGTTAATGAGCAGTTCTTC.

This chain joins TRBV4-2 and TRBJ2-1, with 8 bases lining up with TRBD2. Germline assignment: CDR1 LGHNA and CDR2 YNFKEQ. The CDR3 length is 13 residues. With 8 bases clipped from V and 6 bases from J, the junction kept 6 bases outside the gene matches. In nucleotides, the CDR3 is TGTGCCAGCGAGGGGACTAGACGCAATGAGCAGTTCTTC. Amino acid sequence: CASEGTRRNEQFF.

This chain joins TRBV7-9 and TRBJ1-5; D gene uncertain. The CDR3 contains 15 residues. Germline CDR1 SEHNR, CDR2 FQNEAQ (reference sequence). The V end lost 5 bases, the J end lost 2 bases, and 13 bases lay between the germline ends. The CDR3 sequence is CASSGEDWGNQPQHF. In DNA form, the CDR3 reads TGTGCCAGCAGCGGGGAGGATTGGGGCAATCAGCCCCAGCATTTT.

V and J are TRBV7-9 and TRBJ2-7, with D uncertain. V lost 3 bases, J lost 1 base, and 4 bases lay in between. The CDR3 consists of 12 residues. Germline V gives CDR1 SEHNR, CDR2 FQNEAQ (reference sequence). DNA for the CDR3: TGTGCCAGCAGCTTTACTTCCTACGAGCAGTACTTC. Protein product: CASSFTSYEQYF.

The chain links TRBV27 to TRBJ1-2; 8 bases are a match to TRBD1. Germline CDR1 is MNHEY and CDR2 is SMNVEV (reference sequence). J gave up 2 bases and V 3 bases, and 5 bases lay outside the gene matches. The CDR3 consists of 15 residues. CDR3 loop: CASSFTAGGNYGYTF. As DNA, the CDR3 is TGTGCCAGCAGTTTTACTGCAGGGGGCAACTATGGCTACACCTTC.

The rearrangement links TRBV9 to TRBJ2-3, with D perhaps matching TRBD1 (6 bases). The germline V and J ends were trimmed by 3 bases and 0 bases, with 8 bases remaining between them. Per germline, CDR1 SGDLS and CDR2 YYNGEE. The CDR3 consists of 14 residues. CDR3 region: CASSGDMSTDTQYF. The DNA for the CDR3 is TGTGCCAGCAGCGGGGACATGAGCACAGATACGCAGTATTTT.

V is TRBV28 and J is TRBJ1-1; TRBD1 might be the D (5 bases). CDR1 is MDHEN and CDR2 is SYDVKM in the germline V gene. V shed 1 base and J shed 1 base, with 19 bases lying between them. The CDR3 is 18 amino acids. The CDR3 is CASSLFPREITGNTEAFF. The DNA for the CDR3 is TGTGCCAGCAGTTTATTCCCCCGAGAGATTACAGGGAACACTGAAGCTTTCTTT. Using reference TRBV28 and TRBJ1-1 for the parts outside the CDR3, the full variable domain is DVKVTQSSRYLVKRTGEKVFLECVQDMDHENMFWYRQDPGLGLRLIYFSYDVKMKEKGDIPEGYSVSREKKERFSLILESASTNQTSMYLCASSLFPREITGNTEAFFGQGTRLTVV.

The V call is TRBV4-1, the J call TRBJ2-7, with D unclear. Per germline, CDR1 MGHRA and CDR2 YSYEKL. The CDR3 sequence is 14 residues long. Trimming took 0 bases from V and 3 from J, leaving 9 bases between them. CDR3 coding DNA: TGCGCCAGCAGCCAAGATACAGTACTCTACGAGCAGTACTTC. Its protein is CASSQDTVLYEQYF.

This rearrangement joins TRBV5-6 to TRBJ1-6; 10 bases agree with TRBD1. V shed 5 bases, J shed 8 bases, and the junction held 4 bases outside the gene matches. The CDR3 runs 14 residues. CDR1 SGHDT and CDR2 YYEEEE come from the germline V gene. The CDR3 DNA reads as TGTGCCAGCAGGTCCGGGACAGGGGATTCACCCCTCCACTTT. Translation gives CASRSGTGDSPLHF.

The V call is TRBV27, the J call TRBJ1-1; D is possibly TRBD1 (5 bases). This CDR3 contains 14 residues. Trimming removed 8 bases from V and 4 bases from J, with 17 bases in between. Germline CDR1 and CDR2: MNHEY and SMNVEV (reference sequence). CDR3: CASSWGGLITEAFF. Written as DNA, the CDR3 is TGTGCCAGCTCCTGGGGGGGGTTGATCACTGAAGCTTTCTTT.

This rearrangement joins TRBV11-2 to TRBJ2-5; D possibly matches TRBD1 or TRBD2 (5 bases each). The CDR3 length is 13 residues. V was cut by 2 bases and J by 4 bases, with 8 bases left in between. Per germline, CDR1 SGHAT and CDR2 FQNNGV. The CDR3 nucleotides are TGTGCCAGCAGCTTATTTGGGGGAGAGACCCAGTACTTC. Residues: CASSLFGGETQYF.

The genes are TRBV9 and TRBJ1-4; TRBD1 agrees at 9 bases. The CDR3 is 15 residues long. The V gene end was trimmed by 3 bases and the J gene end by 5 bases; junction bases not matched to a gene: 5. CDR1 is SGDLS and CDR2 is YYNGEE in the germline V gene. The CDR3 protein is CASSADGTGNEKLFF. DNA for the CDR3: TGTGCCAGCAGCGCCGACGGGACAGGGAATGAAAAACTGTTTTTT.

The gene calls are TRBV4-3 and TRBJ2-7; tentative D call: TRBD1 (5 bases). With 0 bases removed from V and 6 bases from J, the gap between germline ends came to 9 bases. Germline V gives CDR1 LGHNA, CDR2 YSLEER. The CDR3 covers 13 residues. The CDR3 loop reads CASSQEGESEQYF. In DNA form, the CDR3 reads TGCGCCAGCAGCCAAGAAGGGGAAAGCGAGCAGTACTTC.

The V and J genes are TRBV9 and TRBJ1-1, with D perhaps TRBD1 (6 bases). Germline V gene data show CDR1 as SGDLS and CDR2 as YYNGEE. The CDR3 covers 15 residues. The V and J ends lost 0 bases and 5 bases respectively, with 14 bases between them. This chain's CDR3 is CASSVAGALGTEAFF. As DNA, the CDR3 is TGTGCCAGCAGCGTAGCGGGGGCCCTCGGGACTGAAGCTTTCTTT.

The chain combines TRBV4-3 with TRBJ2-2; perhaps TRBD1 as D (5 bases). In germline, CDR1 is LGHNA, CDR2 YSLEER. Trimming left V 1 base short and J 5 bases short, with 14 bases between. The CDR3 length is 16 residues. CDR3 in DNA: TGCGCCAGCAGCCAAGCCGCTATCCAGGGAACCGGGGAGCTGTTTTTT. Encoded protein: CASSQAAIQGTGELFF.

V is TRBV27 and J is TRBJ2-7; D is perhaps TRBD2 (5 bases). V lost 3 bases to trimming and J lost 3 bases, with 6 bases between them. Germline CDR1 reads MNHEY; CDR2 reads SMNVEV (reference sequence). The CDR3 extends over 12 amino acids. The CDR3 here is CASSFRGYEQYF. CDR3 coding DNA: TGTGCCAGCAGTTTTCGGGGCTACGAGCAGTACTTC.

This clone occurred once. The chain uses TRBV9 and TRBJ2-1; D may correspond to TRBD1 or TRBD2 (5 bases each). The CDR3 has 14 amino acids. Germline CDR1 and CDR2: SGDLS and YYNGEE. Trimming took off 0 bases at V and 9 bases at J, with 13 bases between the two ends. Here the CDR3 reads CASSVGNWGSEQFF. The CDR3, as DNA: TGTGCCAGCAGCGTAGGTAACTGGGGGAGTGAGCAGTTCTTC.

The chain couples TRBV19 to TRBJ2-4; 7 bases match TRBD2. From germline, CDR1 is LNHDA and CDR2 SQIVND (reference sequence). The J segment lost 5 bases and the V segment lost 7 bases, leaving 8 bases of the junction unmatched. The CDR3 sequence is 14 residues long. CDR3 sequence: CASKLAAAENIQYF. CDR3 DNA: TGTGCCAGTAAGCTAGCGGCGGCGGAAAACATTCAGTACTTC.

The CDR3 reads CASSQGPDRVGNTIYF. In DNA, the CDR3 is TGCGCCAGCAGCCAAGGTCCGGATAGGGTTGGAAACACCATATATTTT. This chain joins TRBV4-1 and TRBJ1-3, with D unresolved. The CDR3 loop spans 16 amino acids. The V and J ends lost 1 base and 3 bases respectively, with 13 bases between them. CDR1 and CDR2 from the germline V gene are MGHRA and YSYEKL.

This CDR3 reads CASSERTGENIQYF. For the CDR3, the DNA is TGTGCCAGCAGTGAAAGGACAGGGGAGAACATTCAGTACTTC. The V gene is TRBV28, the J gene TRBJ2-4; 9 bases line up with TRBD1. The ends lost 5 bases at V and 7 bases at J; junction bases unmatched: 6. This CDR3 has 14 amino acids. The germline CDR1 and CDR2 sequences are MDHEN and SYDVKM.

V gene TRBV28 combines with J gene TRBJ2-7, with D possibly matching TRBD1 (6 bases). Germline CDR1 and CDR2: MDHEN and SYDVKM. The CDR3 consists of 15 residues. The V end lost 1 base, the J end lost 5 bases, and 15 bases lay between the germline ends. The CDR3 sequence: CASSLSQGWLDEQYF. The CDR3 coding sequence is TGTGCCAGCAGTTTATCACAGGGCTGGTTAGACGAGCAGTACTTC.

The rearrangement links TRBV7-9 to TRBJ1-2; D is ambiguous. Looked up from germline, CDR1 is SEHNR and CDR2 is FQNEAQ (reference sequence). This CDR3 is 13 amino acids long. V was clipped by 5 bases and J by 8 bases, with 15 bases between them. CDR3: CASSPPGGEGYTF. CDR3 in DNA: TGTGCCAGCAGCCCCCCAGGCGGGGAAGGCTACACCTTC.

V and J are TRBV11-3 and TRBJ2-1; D might be TRBD1 (5 bases). This CDR3 is built from 14 residues. The V and J ends lost 5 bases and 5 bases respectively, with 13 bases between them. From germline, CDR1 is SGHNT and CDR2 YENEEA. Here the CDR3 DNA reads TGTGCCAGCAGCGGGGAAGGGGCCGACAATGAGCAGTTCTTC. It encodes CASSGEGADNEQFF.

The CDR3 bases are TGTGCCAGCAGCTTAGTACGGGATCCAGAGACCCAGTACTTC. Translation gives CASSLVRDPETQYF. The rearrangement links TRBV7-9 to TRBJ2-5; a possible D gene is TRBD2 (5 bases). The CDR3 is 14 amino acids. V lost 1 base, J lost 4 bases, and 10 bases lay in between. Germline V gives CDR1 SEHNR, CDR2 FQNEAQ (reference sequence).

This clone was seen only once. The genes are TRBV4-3 and TRBJ2-3, with D perhaps matching TRBD2 (6 bases). The CDR3 runs 15 residues. Germline lookup yields CDR1 LGHNA and CDR2 YSLEER. The ends were cut back, 4 bases at V and 0 bases at J, with 11 bases in the middle. CDR3 DNA sequence: TGCGCCAGCAGCCCCCCCGGGACTAGCACAGATACGCAGTATTTT. Protein: CASSPPGTSTDTQYF.

This chain links TRBV12-5 with TRBJ2-7; the match to TRBD2 covers 8 bases. The CDR3 spans 15 residues. Germline V lookup: CDR1 LGHNT, CDR2 FRNRAP. The J segment lost 4 bases and the V segment lost 5 bases, leaving 10 bases of the junction unmatched. The CDR3, as DNA: TGTGCTAGTGGTCCTGACGGGGGGGCGCGTTACGAGCAGTACTTC. Its translation is CASGPDGGARYEQYF. The full variable domain, in which reference TRBV12-5 and TRBJ2-7 provide the parts outside the CDR3, is DARVTQTPRHKVTEMGQEVTMRCQPILGHNTVFWYRQTMMQGLELLAYFRNRAPLDDSGMPKDRFSAEMPDATLATLKIQPSEPRDSAVYFCASGPDGGARYEQYFGPGTRLTVT.